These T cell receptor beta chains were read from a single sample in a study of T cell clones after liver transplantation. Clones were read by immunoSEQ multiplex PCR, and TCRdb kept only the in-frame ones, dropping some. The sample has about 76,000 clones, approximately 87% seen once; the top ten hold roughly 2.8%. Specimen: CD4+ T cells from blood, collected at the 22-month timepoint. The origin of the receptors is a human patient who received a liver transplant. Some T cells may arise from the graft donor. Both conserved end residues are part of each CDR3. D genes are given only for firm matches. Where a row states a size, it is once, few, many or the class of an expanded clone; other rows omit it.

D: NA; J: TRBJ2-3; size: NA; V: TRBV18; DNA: TGTGCCAGCTCACCAAGGGGGGGGAGCACAGATACGCAGTATTTT; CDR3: CASSPRGGSTDTQYF
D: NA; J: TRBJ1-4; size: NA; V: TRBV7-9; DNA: TGTGCCAGCAGGCAGAGTAATGAAAAACTGTTTTTT; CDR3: CASRQSNEKLFF
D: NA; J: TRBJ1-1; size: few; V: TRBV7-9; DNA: TGTGCCAGCAGCTTTTCGAAGGAGGCAGCTTTCTTT; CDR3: CASSFSKEAAFF
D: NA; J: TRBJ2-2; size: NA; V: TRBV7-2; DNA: TGTGCCAGCAGCTTAGAAGCGGCAGGGGTGACCGGGGAGCTGTTTTTT; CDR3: CASSLEAAGVTGELFF
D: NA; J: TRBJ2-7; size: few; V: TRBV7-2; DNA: TGTGCCAGCAGCCCGCGGACCTACGAGCAGTACTTC; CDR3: CASSPRTYEQYF
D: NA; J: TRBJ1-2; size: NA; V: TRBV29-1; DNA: TGCAGCGTTGAAGTCGGGTCGGGTGGCTACACCTTC; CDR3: CSVEVGSGGYTF
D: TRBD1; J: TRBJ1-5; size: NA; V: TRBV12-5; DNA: TGTGCTAGTGGTTTGGGGACAGGGGATGTTCCCCAGCATTTT; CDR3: CASGLGTGDVPQHF
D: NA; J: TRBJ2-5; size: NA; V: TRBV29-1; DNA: TGCAGCGTTGAGAGGATGGCCGGGGAGACCCAGTACTTC; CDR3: CSVERMAGETQYF
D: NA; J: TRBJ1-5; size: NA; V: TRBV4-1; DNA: TGCGCCAGCAGCCAAGGGGGCAGGGTGGGGGATCAGCCCCAGCATTTT; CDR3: CASSQGGRVGDQPQHF
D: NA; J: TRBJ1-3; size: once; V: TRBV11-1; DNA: TGTGCCAGCAGTACCACCCCTGAAAACACCATATATTTT; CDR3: CASSTTPENTIYF
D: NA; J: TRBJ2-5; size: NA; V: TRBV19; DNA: TGTGCCAGTAGTGACAAGGCCAGGGAGACCCAGTACTTC; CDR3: CASSDKARETQYF
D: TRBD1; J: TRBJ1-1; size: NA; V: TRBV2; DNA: TGTGCCACCAGGACAGGGCAAACTGAAGCTTTCTTT; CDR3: CATRTGQTEAFF
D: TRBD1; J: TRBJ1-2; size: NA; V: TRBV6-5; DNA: TGTGCCAGCAGCCCCGACAGGGACTTAGATGGCTACACCTTC; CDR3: CASSPDRDLDGYTF
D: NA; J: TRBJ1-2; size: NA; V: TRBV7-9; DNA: TGTGCCAGCAGCTTAGCGTTTCAGGCGACAGCTAACTATGGCTACACCTTC; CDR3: CASSLAFQATANYGYTF
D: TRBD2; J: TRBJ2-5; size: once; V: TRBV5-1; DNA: TGCGCCAGCAGCACCACTAGCGGGCAAGAGACCCAGTACTTC; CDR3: CASSTTSGQETQYF
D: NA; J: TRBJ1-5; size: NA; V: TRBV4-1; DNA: TGCGCCAGCAGCCAACCTGGGATGAGCAATCAGCCCCAGCATTTT; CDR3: CASSQPGMSNQPQHF
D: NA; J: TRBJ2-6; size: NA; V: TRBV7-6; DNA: TGTGCCAGCAGCACTAGTGTGGGACAGACTAGCTCTGGGGCCAACGTCCTGACTTTC; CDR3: CASSTSVGQTSSGANVLTF
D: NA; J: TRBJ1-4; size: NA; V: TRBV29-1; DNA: TGCAGCGGGGAGGGATCAACTAATGAAAAACTGTTTTTT; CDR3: CSGEGSTNEKLFF
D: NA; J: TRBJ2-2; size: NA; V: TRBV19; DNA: TGTGCCAGTTCTCCGCTAGCAGCCGGGGAGCTGTTTTTT; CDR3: CASSPLAAGELFF
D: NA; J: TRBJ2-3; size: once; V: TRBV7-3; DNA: TGTGCCAGCAGCTTACGGTCAGGCCGCCCCAATACGCAGTATTTT; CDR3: CASSLRSGRPNTQYF
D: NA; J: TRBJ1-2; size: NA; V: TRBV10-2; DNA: TGCGCCAGCACTGACAGGTCCGGTGGCTACACCTTC; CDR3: CASTDRSGGYTF
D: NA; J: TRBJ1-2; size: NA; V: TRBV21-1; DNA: TGTGCCAGCAGCAAAGCCGGCGGCTACTATGGCTACACCTTC; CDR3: CASSKAGGYYGYTF
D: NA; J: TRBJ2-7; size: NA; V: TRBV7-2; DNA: TGTGCCAGCAGCACAGGGACATCAGGGCGTTACGAGCAGTACTTC; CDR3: CASSTGTSGRYEQYF
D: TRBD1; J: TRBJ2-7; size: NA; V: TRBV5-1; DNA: TGCGCCAGCAGCTTGTCACCGGGACAGCTTTCCTACGAGCAGTACTTC; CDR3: CASSLSPGQLSYEQYF
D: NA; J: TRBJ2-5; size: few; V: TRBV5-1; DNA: TGCGCCAGCAGCCCAAAAGGACACAACGGACAAGAGACCCAGTACTTC; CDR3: CASSPKGHNGQETQYF
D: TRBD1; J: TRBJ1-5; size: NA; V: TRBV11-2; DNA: TGTGCCAGCAGCCGGGACAGGGACAATCAGCCCCAGCATTTT; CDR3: CASSRDRDNQPQHF
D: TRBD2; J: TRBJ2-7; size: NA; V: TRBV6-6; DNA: TGTGCCAGCAGCTCGGGACTAAGCTCCTACGAGCAGTACTTC; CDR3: CASSSGLSSYEQYF
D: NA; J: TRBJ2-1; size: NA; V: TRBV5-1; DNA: TGCGCCAGCAGCTTGGCGCTAGCGACTCGAAGGGTTTACAATGAGCAGTTCTTC; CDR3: CASSLALATRRVYNEQFF
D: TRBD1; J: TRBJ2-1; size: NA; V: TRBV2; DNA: TGTGCCAGCAGCGAAGGGGGACAGGGGATCAATGAGCAGTTCTTC; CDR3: CASSEGGQGINEQFF
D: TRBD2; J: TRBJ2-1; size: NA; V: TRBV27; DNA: TGTGCCAGCAGTTGGACTAGTGGGGCCAATGAGCAGTTCTTC; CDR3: CASSWTSGANEQFF
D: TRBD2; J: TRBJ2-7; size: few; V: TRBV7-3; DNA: TGTGCCAGCAGCCAAATAGCGGGGACCTACGAGCAGTACTTC; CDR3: CASSQIAGTYEQYF
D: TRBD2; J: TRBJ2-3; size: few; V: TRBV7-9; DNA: TGTGCCAGCAGCCTCGAGCGGGGGGGCCGCCCAGATACGCAGTATTTT; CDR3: CASSLERGGRPDTQYF
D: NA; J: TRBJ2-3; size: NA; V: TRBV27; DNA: TGTGCCAGCAGTTTTGTCAGGTCTAGCACAGATACGCAGTATTTT; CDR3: CASSFVRSSTDTQYF
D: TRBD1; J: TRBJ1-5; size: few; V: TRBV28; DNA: TGTGCCAGCAGTTTAGGCTTGGGACAGGGAATGAGTCAGCCCCAGCATTTT; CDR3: CASSLGLGQGMSQPQHF
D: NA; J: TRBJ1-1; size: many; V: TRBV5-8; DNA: TGTGCCAGCAGCTTGGGGTTGATGAACACTGAAGCTTTCTTT; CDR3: CASSLGLMNTEAFF
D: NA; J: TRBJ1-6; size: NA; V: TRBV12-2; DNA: TGTGCAAGTCGCTTAGGTGTGGGAGTCTCCTATAATTCACCCCTCCACTTT; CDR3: CASRLGVGVSYNSPLHF
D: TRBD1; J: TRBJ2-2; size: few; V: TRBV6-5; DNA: TGTGCCAGCAGTTTACAGGGGGGGAACACCGGGGAGCTGTTTTTT; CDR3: CASSLQGGNTGELFF
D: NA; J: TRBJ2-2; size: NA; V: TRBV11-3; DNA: TGTGCCAGCAGCAACCCTTGGGACACCGGGGAGCTGTTTTTT; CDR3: CASSNPWDTGELFF
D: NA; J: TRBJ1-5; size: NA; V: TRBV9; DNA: TGTGCCAGCAGCGTAGGCGGAACGGGGAAAAATCAGCCCCAGCATTTT; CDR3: CASSVGGTGKNQPQHF
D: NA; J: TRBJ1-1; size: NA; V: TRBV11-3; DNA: TGTGCCAGCAGCTCCGAGGCGGACACTGAAGCTTTCTTT; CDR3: CASSSEADTEAFF
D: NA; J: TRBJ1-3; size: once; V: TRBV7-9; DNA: TGTGCCAGCAGCCCGAGGGGGGCCTCTGGAAACACCATATATTTT; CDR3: CASSPRGASGNTIYF
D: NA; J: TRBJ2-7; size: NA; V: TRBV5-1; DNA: TGCGCCAGCAGCTTGGAGGCAGGGGCCTACTACGAGCAGTACTTC; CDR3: CASSLEAGAYYEQYF
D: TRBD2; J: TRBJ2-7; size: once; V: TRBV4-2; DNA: TGTGCCAGCAGCCAAGACCTAGCGGATGGGGAATCCTACGAGCAGTACTTC; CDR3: CASSQDLADGESYEQYF
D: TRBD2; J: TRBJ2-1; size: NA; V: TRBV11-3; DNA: TGTGCCAGCAGCCGACGGCCTAGCGGGGTGACACCCTACAATGAGCAGTTCTTC; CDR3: CASSRRPSGVTPYNEQFF
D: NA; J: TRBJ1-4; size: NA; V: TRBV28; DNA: TGTGCCAGCTGTTCAGGGCCAACTAATGAAAAACTGTTTTTT; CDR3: CASCSGPTNEKLFF
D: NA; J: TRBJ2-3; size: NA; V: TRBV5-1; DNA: TGCGCCAGCAGCTTGGCCCACTCAGATACGCAGTATTTT; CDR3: CASSLAHSDTQYF
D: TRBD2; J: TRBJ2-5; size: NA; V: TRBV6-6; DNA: TGTGCCAGCAGCATCCCCGGGACTAGCGGGGGAGGGACCCAGTACTTC; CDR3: CASSIPGTSGGGTQYF
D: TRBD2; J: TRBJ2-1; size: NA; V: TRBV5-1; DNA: TGCGCCAGCAACTGGGTCGGGAGGGAGGATGAGCAGTTCTTC; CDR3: CASNWVGREDEQFF
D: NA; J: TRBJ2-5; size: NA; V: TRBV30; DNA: TGTGCCTGGAGCCACAACGCGGGGGAGACCCAGTACTTC; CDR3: CAWSHNAGETQYF
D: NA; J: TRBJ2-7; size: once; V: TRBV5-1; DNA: TGCGCCAGCAGCGCAGGGGCTAACTACGAGCAGTACTTC; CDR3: CASSAGANYEQYF
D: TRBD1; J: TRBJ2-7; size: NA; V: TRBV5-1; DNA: TGCGCCAGCAGCCCGAGGACAGGGGACTACGAGCAGTACTTC; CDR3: CASSPRTGDYEQYF
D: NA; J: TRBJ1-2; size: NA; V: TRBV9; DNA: TGTGCCAGCAGCGTCACAAATAACTATGGCTACACCTTC; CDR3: CASSVTNNYGYTF
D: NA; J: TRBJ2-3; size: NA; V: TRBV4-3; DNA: TGCGCCAGCAGCCAAGACGGGGCCTCGGCGTCCAGCACAGATACGCAGTATTTT; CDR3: CASSQDGASASSTDTQYF
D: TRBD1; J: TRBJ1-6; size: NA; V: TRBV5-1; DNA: TGCGCCAGCAGCACGGGACAGGGGGGAAACTCACCCCTCCACTTT; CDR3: CASSTGQGGNSPLHF
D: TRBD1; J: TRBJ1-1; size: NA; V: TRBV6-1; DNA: TGTGCCAGCAGTTGGGACAGGAACACTGAAGCTTTCTTT; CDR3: CASSWDRNTEAFF
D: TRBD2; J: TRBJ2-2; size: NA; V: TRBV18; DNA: TGTGCCAGCTCACCCGGAGTAGCGGGCACCGGGGAGCTGTTTTTT; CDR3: CASSPGVAGTGELFF
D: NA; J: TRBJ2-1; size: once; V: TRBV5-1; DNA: TGCGCCAGCGGAAGGTGGGGCCCCTACAATGAGCAGTTCTTC; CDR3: CASGRWGPYNEQFF